This entry describes one T cell receptor beta chain. This clonotype has ten or more counts. Its antigen is currently not known. Base qualities are not provided; no much larger clone lies one nucleotide away. The germline V gene sets CDR1 to SGHRS and CDR2 to YFSETQ. V is trimmed back by 0 bases and J by 8 bases, and the junction contains 2 bases that no gene match accounts for. From the cysteine through the phenylalanine, the CDR3 covers 13 amino acids. CDR3 DNA only is kept here, 39 bases in frame from base 1. This entry comes from a study of T-cell reconstitution after alpha-beta-depleted transplantation in children (dated by TCRdb to about 2016). About the study as a whole: The study quantitatively tracked T-cell immune reconstitution after TCRalphabeta/CD19-depleted allogeneic hematopoietic cell transplantation in children using TCR repertoire profiling.

Library construction relied on PCR. Sequencing was carried out with an Illumina HiSeq 2500. TCR libraries were prepared with molecular barcoding, using unique molecular identifiers to normalize TCRbeta repertoire quantification. TCRdb passed the public sequencing reads through fastp at Q25 and MiXCR, retaining productive beta sequences. Identical CDR3 proteins give one entry, which carries the most common genes and DNA. This sample lists about 230,000 distinct CDR3 sequences; around 9.7% were detected once. The ten largest make up 5% to 5.5% of the sample. Sequenced here: PBMCs from the stem cell graft donor, sampled from the stem cell graft. The chain employs TRBV5-1 and TRBJ2-1; TRBD1 aligns with 7 central bases. The receptor was derived from a human donor who donated a stem cell graft to a child with SCID. The CDR3 loop reads CASSLEGAHEQFF. DNA sequence: TGCGCCAGCAGCTTGGAGGGGGCGCATGAGCAGTTCTTC. Extended through the reference TRBV5-1 and TRBJ2-1 proteins, this CDR3 yields the full variable domain: KAGVTQTPRYLIKTRGQQVTLSCSPISGHRSVSWYQQTPGQGLQFLFEYFSETQRNKGNFPGRFSGRQFSNSRSEMNVSTLELGDSALYLCASSLEGAHEQFFGPGTRLTVL.